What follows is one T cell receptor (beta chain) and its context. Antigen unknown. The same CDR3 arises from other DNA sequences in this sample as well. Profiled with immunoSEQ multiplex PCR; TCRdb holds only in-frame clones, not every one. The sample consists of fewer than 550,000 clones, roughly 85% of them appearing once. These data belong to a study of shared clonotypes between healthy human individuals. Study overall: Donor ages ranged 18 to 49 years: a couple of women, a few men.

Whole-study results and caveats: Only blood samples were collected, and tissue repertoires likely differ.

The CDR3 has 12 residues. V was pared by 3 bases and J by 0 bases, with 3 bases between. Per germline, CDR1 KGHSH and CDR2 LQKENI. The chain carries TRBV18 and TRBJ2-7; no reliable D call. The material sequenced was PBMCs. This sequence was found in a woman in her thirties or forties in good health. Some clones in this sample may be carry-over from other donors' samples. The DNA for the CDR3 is TGTGCCAGCTCACCCAGCTCCTACGAGCAGTACTTC. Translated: CASSPSSYEQYF.